Listed below are T cell receptor beta chains from one sample, sequenced in a study of blood T cells in healthy people across ages. Each CDR3 protein is one row after TCRdb ran MiXCR on the 5' RACE reads. The sample includes about 1 million distinct CDR3 sequences, 35% to 50% seen only once; the top ten take about 20%. Sequenced input: blood. These receptors originate from a woman in her sixties in good health. Both conserved end residues are part of each CDR3. The D gene is left open where the match is weak. Clone size is not always given. Where it is, it says once, few, many or a class for expanded clones.

length: 13
D: -
size: -
V: TRBV20-1
J: TRBJ2-1
DNA: TGCAGTGCTAGGGGACCGGGGTACAATGAGCAGTTCTTC
CDR3: CSARGPGYNEQFF

length: 14
D: TRBD2
size: once
V: TRBV20-1
J: TRBJ2-3
DNA: TGCAGTGCTAGAGATAGCCCGGGGGGTGATACGCAGTATTTT
CDR3: CSARDSPGGDTQYF

length: 16
D: TRBD2
size: few
V: TRBV28
J: TRBJ2-3
DNA: TGTGCCAGCAGTCCAGGGACTAGTCATGGCACAGATACGCAGTATTTT
CDR3: CASSPGTSHGTDTQYF

length: 14
D: TRBD2
size: few
V: TRBV20-1
J: TRBJ2-1
DNA: TGCAGTGCCGTATCTGCTAGCGGGAAAAATGAGCAGTTCTTC
CDR3: CSAVSASGKNEQFF

length: 16
D: -
size: -
V: TRBV12-3/TRBV12-4
J: TRBJ1-5
DNA: TGTGCCAGCAGTCACCGGGACGCGCCCGCCGCGGAGCCCCAGCATTTT
CDR3: CASSHRDAPAAEPQHF

length: 14
D: -
size: -
V: TRBV27
J: TRBJ2-3
DNA: TGTGCCAGCACGCTAGCGTATGGCACAGATACGCAGTATTTT
CDR3: CASTLAYGTDTQYF

length: 13
D: -
size: -
V: TRBV7-8
J: TRBJ2-1
DNA: TGTGCCAGCAGCCCCCTGGGGCGAACGGAGCAGTTCTTC
CDR3: CASSPLGRTEQFF

length: 14
D: -
size: -
V: TRBV29-1
J: TRBJ2-7
DNA: TGCAGCGTTGAGTCGTATTCAGGGAGGATTGGGCAGTACTTC
CDR3: CSVESYSGRIGQYF

length: 16
D: -
size: -
V: TRBV6-5
J: TRBJ1-5
DNA: TGTGCCAGCAGTACAGTACAGGTTAGGGGCAATCAGCCCCAGCATTTT
CDR3: CASSTVQVRGNQPQHF

length: 16
D: TRBD2
size: few
V: TRBV4-1
J: TRBJ2-1
DNA: TGCGCCAGCAGCCCCGTAGCGGGAGATCTCTACAATGAGCAGTTCTTC
CDR3: CASSPVAGDLYNEQFF

length: 16
D: -
size: -
V: TRBV7-9
J: TRBJ1-6
DNA: TGTGCCAGCAGCCGAGGGACCGTTACTTATAATTCACCCCTCCACTTT
CDR3: CASSRGTVTYNSPLHF

length: 13
D: -
size: -
V: TRBV20-1
J: TRBJ2-1
DNA: TGCAGTGCTCAAGCCCGGGGGTACAATGAGCAGTTCTTC
CDR3: CSAQARGYNEQFF

length: 17
D: -
size: -
V: TRBV3-1
J: TRBJ2-4
DNA: TGTGCCAGCAGCCAAGTTCCCGTCCGTCCAGCCAAAAACATTCAGTACTTC
CDR3: CASSQVPVRPAKNIQYF

length: 10
D: -
size: few
V: TRBV29-1
J: TRBJ2-1
DNA: TGCAGCGTTGTCGGAGTTGAGCAGTTCTTC
CDR3: CSVVGVEQFF

length: 13
D: -
size: few
V: TRBV27
J: TRBJ2-5
DNA: TGTGCCAGCAGTTTGTTGTGGGGGGAGACCCAGTACTTC
CDR3: CASSLLWGETQYF

length: 15
D: -
size: few
V: TRBV6-2/TRBV6-3
J: TRBJ2-5
DNA: TGTGCCAGCAGTTACTCGTTTGTGGGAGCTGAGACCCAGTACTTC
CDR3: CASSYSFVGAETQYF

length: 18
D: TRBD1
size: -
V: TRBV11-1
J: TRBJ2-1
DNA: TGTGCCAGCAGCTTGCGGTTTACGACAGGGGGCCTATACAATGAGCAGTTCTTC
CDR3: CASSLRFTTGGLYNEQFF

length: 13
D: TRBD1
size: -
V: TRBV27
J: TRBJ1-2
DNA: TGTGCCAGCACCCGGGACAGGCTTTATGGCTACACCTTC
CDR3: CASTRDRLYGYTF

length: 18
D: TRBD2
size: once
V: TRBV20-1
J: TRBJ2-1
DNA: TGCAGTGCTAACCCCGCTATCCTAGCGGGAGGTATCGACAATGAGCAGTTCTTC
CDR3: CSANPAILAGGIDNEQFF

length: 12
D: -
size: few
V: TRBV29-1
J: TRBJ1-1
DNA: TGCAGCGTTTCCTCCGCTGGCACTGAAGCTTTCTTT
CDR3: CSVSSAGTEAFF

length: 14
D: -
size: many
V: TRBV20-1
J: TRBJ2-7
DNA: TGCAGTGCTAGGAGAGCAGGGGACCACTACGAGCAGTACTTC
CDR3: CSARRAGDHYEQYF